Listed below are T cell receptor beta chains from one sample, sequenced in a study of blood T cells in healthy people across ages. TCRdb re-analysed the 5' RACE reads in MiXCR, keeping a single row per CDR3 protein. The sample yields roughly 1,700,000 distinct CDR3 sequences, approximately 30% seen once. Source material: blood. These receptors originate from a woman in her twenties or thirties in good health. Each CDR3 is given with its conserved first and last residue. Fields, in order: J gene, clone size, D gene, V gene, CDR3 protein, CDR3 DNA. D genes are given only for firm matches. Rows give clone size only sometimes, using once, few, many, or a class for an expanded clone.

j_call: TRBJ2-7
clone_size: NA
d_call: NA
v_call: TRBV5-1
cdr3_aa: CASRSDYEQYF
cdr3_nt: TGCGCCAGCAGGAGTGACTACGAGCAGTACTTC

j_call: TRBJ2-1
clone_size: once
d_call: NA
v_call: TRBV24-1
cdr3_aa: CATSDFKASSYNEQFF
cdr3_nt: TGTGCCACCAGTGATTTTAAGGCGAGCTCCTACAATGAGCAGTTCTTC

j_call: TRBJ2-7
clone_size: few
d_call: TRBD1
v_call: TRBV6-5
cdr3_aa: CASSYVRDRGGWGHEQYF
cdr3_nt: TGTGCCAGCAGTTACGTAAGGGACAGGGGAGGTTGGGGCCACGAGCAGTACTTC

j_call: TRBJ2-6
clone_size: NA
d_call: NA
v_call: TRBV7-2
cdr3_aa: CAGSFGPPGSSGANVLTF
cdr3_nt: TGTGCCGGCAGCTTCGGGCCCCCGGGGTCCTCTGGGGCCAACGTCCTGACTTTC

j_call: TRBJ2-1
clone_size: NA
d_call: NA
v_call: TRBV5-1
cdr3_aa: CASSPLDQNEQFF
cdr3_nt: TGCGCCAGCAGCCCTCTCGACCAGAATGAGCAGTTCTTC

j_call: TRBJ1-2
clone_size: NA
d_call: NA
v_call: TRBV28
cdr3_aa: CASSLSGRAWSGYTF
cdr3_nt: TGTGCCAGCAGTTTATCGGGCAGGGCGTGGAGTGGCTACACCTTC

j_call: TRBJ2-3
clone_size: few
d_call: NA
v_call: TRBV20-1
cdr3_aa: CSARLTDTQYF
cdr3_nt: TGCAGTGCTAGGTTGACAGATACGCAGTATTTT

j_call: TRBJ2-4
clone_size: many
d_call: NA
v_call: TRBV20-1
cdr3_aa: CSAFRGNIQYF
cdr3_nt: TGCAGTGCCTTCAGGGGAAACATTCAGTACTTC

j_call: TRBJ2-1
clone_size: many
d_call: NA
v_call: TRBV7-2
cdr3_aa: CASSLGGAVYNEQFF
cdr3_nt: TGTGCCAGCAGCTTAGGCGGGGCGGTGTACAATGAGCAGTTCTTC

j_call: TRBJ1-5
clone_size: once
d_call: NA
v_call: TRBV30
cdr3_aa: CARSSGFDQPQHF
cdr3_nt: TGTGCCCGGAGTTCGGGGTTTGATCAGCCCCAGCATTTT

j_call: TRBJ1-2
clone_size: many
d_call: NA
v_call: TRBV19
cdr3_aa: CASSIMTATNYGYTF
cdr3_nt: TGTGCCAGTAGTATTATGACGGCAACTAACTATGGCTACACCTTC

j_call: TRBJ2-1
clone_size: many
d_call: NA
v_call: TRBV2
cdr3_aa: CASSIISEQFF
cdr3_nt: TGTGCCAGCAGTATTATTAGTGAGCAGTTCTTC

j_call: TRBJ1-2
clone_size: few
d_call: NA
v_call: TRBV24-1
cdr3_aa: CATSDPNLGYTF
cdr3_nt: TGTGCCACCAGTGATCCGAACTTGGGCTACACCTTC

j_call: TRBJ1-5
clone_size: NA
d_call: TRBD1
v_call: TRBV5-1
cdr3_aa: CASSPGGTGSQPQHF
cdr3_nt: TGCGCCAGCAGCCCCGGGGGGACAGGAAGTCAGCCCCAGCATTTT